Below, 5 T cell receptor beta chains from the same sample are listed, as sequenced in a study of regulatory T cells in long-lasting Graves disease. Both iRepertoire HTBI primers and Arm-PCR of CDR3 regions were used to build the TCR beta libraries. TCRdb analysed the multiplex PCR reads with MiXCR anew, one entry per CDR3 protein. The table has more than 300,000 distinct CDR3 sequences, roughly 10% seen once; the top ten hold approximately 17%. Time point indicated: newly diagnosed GD, antithyroid drugs for less than 3 months. PBMCs provided the RNA from which the TCR library was made. These records were also assigned to another study, of T cells in Graves' hyperthyroidism and ophthalmopathy.

The sample here was peripheral blood mononuclear cells (PBMCs), taken at new diagnosis, from a patient treated with antithyroid drugs. The source is a woman aged 18-29 years with Graves disease.

This clonotype was counted at least ten times. This chain joins TRBV30 and TRBJ2-7; 8 nucleotides match TRBD1. Losses at the gene ends were 3 bases for V and 1 base for J; bases not matched to a gene: 2. CDR1 GTSNPN and CDR2 SVGIG come from the germline V gene (reference sequence). This CDR3 has 13 amino acids. The CDR3 here is CAWRGQDSYEQYF. For the CDR3, the DNA is TGTGCCTGGAGGGGACAGGATTCCTACGAGCAGTACTTC.

This clonotype was detected only a few times. Germline is not matched at one junction end, which may reflect a read error. V gene TRBV7-2 combines with J gene TRBJ1-5; D gene ambiguous. The germline CDR1 and CDR2 sequences are SGHTA and FQGNSA. The CDR3 spans 13 residues. The CDR3 protein is CASSPWKDQPRHF. The CDR3 nucleotides are TGTGCCAGCAGCCCCTGGAAGGATCAGCCCCGGCATTTT. The full variable domain, its missing parts supplied by reference TRBV7-2 and TRBJ1-5, is GAGVSQSPSNKVTEKGKDVELRCDPISGHTALYWYRQSLGQGLEFLIYFQGNSAPDKSGLPSDRFSAERTGGSVSTLTIQRTQQEDSAVYLCASSPWKDQPRHFGDGTRLSIL.

This clonotype was seen repeatedly, ten times or more. V is TRBV2 and J is TRBJ2-3; the match to TRBD2 covers 8 bases. Germline V lookup: CDR1 SNHLY, CDR2 FYNNEI. The length of the CDR3 is 13 residues. The J segment lost 4 bases and the V segment lost 4 bases, leaving 1 base of the junction unmatched. The CDR3 bases are TGTGCCAGCAGTGCCGGGGGGGCAGATACGCAGTATTTT. Amino acids: CASSAGGADTQYF.

The rearrangement uses TRBV29-1 and TRBJ1-2; no reliable D call. The CDR3 has 13 residues. The V gene's germline CDR1 is SQVTM and CDR2 ANQGSEA. The germline V and J ends were trimmed by 4 bases and 2 bases, with 11 bases remaining between them. CDR3 sequence reads: CSVGGSSNYGYTF. CDR3 nucleotides: TGCAGCGTTGGTGGCAGCTCAAACTATGGCTACACCTTC.

At least ten counts were recorded for this clonotype. The rearrangement links TRBV7-2 to TRBJ2-5; maybe TRBD1 (5 bases). Per the germline V gene, CDR1 is SGHTA and CDR2 is FQGNSA. Trimming removed 5 bases from V and 1 base from J, with 14 bases in between. The CDR3 runs to 15 residues. The CDR3 DNA follows: TGTGCCAGCAGCCCCCAGGGCAGGTTCCAAGAGACCCAGTACTTC. This gives the protein CASSPQGRFQETQYF. The full variable domain, completed using reference TRBV7-2 and TRBJ2-5, is GAGVSQSPSNKVTEKGKDVELRCDPISGHTALYWYRQSLGQGLEFLIYFQGNSAPDKSGLPSDRFSAERTGGSVSTLTIQRTQQEDSAVYLCASSPQGRFQETQYFGPGTRLLVL.